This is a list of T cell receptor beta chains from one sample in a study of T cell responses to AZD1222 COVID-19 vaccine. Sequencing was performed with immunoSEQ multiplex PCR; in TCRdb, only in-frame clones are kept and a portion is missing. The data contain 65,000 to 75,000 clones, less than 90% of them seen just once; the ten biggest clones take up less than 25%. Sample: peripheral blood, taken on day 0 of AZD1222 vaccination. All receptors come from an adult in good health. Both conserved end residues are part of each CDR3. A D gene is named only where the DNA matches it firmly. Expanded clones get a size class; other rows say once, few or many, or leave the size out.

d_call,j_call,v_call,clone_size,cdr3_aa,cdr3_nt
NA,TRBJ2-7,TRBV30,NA,CAWNHKGVTVSSYEQYF,TGTGCCTGGAATCATAAGGGTGTGACGGTAAGCTCCTACGAGCAGTACTTC
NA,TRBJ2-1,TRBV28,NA,CASSFPGEQFF,TGTGCCAGCAGTTTCCCCGGCGAGCAGTTCTTC
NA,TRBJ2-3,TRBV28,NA,CASSPQGGPSDTQYF,TGTGCCAGCAGCCCACAGGGGGGGCCATCAGATACGCAGTATTTT
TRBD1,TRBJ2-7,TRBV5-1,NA,CASSGQGPYEQYF,TGCGCCAGCAGCGGACAGGGCCCCTACGAGCAGTACTTC
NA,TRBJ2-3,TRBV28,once,CASTITSGTSTDTQYF,TGTGCCAGCACCATCACCTCAGGGACTAGCACAGATACGCAGTATTTT
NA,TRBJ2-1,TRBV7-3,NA,CASSSIGGSYNEQFF,TGTGCCAGCAGCTCCATCGGGGGCTCCTACAATGAGCAGTTCTTC
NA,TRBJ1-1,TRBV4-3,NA,CASSQDRTRGTEAFF,TGCGCCAGCAGCCAAGATAGAACAAGGGGCACTGAAGCTTTCTTT
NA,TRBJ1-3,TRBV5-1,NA,CASSLASTLGNTIYF,TGCGCCAGCAGCTTGGCGTCAACGTTAGGAAACACCATATATTTT
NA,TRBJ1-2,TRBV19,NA,CASSMIQQNYGYTF,TGTGCCAGTAGTATGATACAACAGAACTATGGCTACACCTTC
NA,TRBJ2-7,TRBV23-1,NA,CASSQSQTRLFYEQYF,TGCGCCAGCAGTCAATCTCAGACTAGACTTTTCTACGAGCAGTACTTC
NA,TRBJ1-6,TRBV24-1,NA,CATSDLGSPLHF,TGTGCCACCAGTGATTTGGGATCACCCCTCCACTTT
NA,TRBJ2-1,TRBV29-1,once,CSVSPYLGEQFF,TGCAGCGTGTCCCCCTACCTCGGTGAGCAGTTCTTC
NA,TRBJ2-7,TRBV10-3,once,CAISETASYEQYF,TGTGCCATCAGTGAAACAGCCTCCTACGAGCAGTACTTC
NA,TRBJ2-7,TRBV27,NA,CASSRDTYYEQYF,TGTGCCAGCAGTCGGGACACTTACTACGAGCAGTACTTC
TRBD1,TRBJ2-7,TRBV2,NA,CASTPGWDRATYEQYF,TGTGCCAGCACTCCAGGGTGGGACAGGGCGACCTACGAGCAGTACTTC
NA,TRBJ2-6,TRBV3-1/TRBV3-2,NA,CASSLRGAPGANVLTF,TGTGCCAGCAGCCTGCGGGGTGCCCCTGGGGCCAACGTCCTGACTTTC
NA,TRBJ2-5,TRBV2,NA,CASISDFMGETQYF,TGTGCCAGCATTTCAGACTTCATGGGAGAGACCCAGTACTTC
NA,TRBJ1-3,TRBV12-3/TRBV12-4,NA,CASSTGTSIYF,TGTGCCAGCAGTACTGGGACTTCCATATATTTT
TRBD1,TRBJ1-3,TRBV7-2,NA,CASSLARTGTLNTIYF,TGTGCCAGCAGCTTAGCCCGGACAGGGACCCTAAACACCATATATTTT
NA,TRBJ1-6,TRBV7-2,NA,CASSPGSRANNSPLHF,TGTGCCAGCAGCCCCGGGAGCAGGGCAAATAATTCACCCCTCCACTTT
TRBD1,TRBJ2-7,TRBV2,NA,CASGQVSSYEQYF,TGTGCCAGCGGACAGGTGAGCTCCTACGAGCAGTACTTC
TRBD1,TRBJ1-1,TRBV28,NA,CASSLPDRDQAFF,TGTGCCAGCAGTTTACCTGACAGGGACCAAGCTTTCTTT
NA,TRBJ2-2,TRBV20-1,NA,CSASRVGISNTGELFF,TGCAGTGCTAGTAGGGTGGGAATATCGAACACCGGGGAGCTGTTTTTT
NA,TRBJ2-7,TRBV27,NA,CASSFTVHYEQYF,TGTGCCAGCAGTTTCACGGTCCACTACGAGCAGTACTTC
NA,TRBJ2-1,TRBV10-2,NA,CASSGGGQPPYNEQFF,TGCGCCAGCAGTGGGGGGGGACAACCCCCCTACAATGAGCAGTTCTTC
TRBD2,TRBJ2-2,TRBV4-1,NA,CAIIEGPNRTSGTGELFF,TGCGCCATCATCGAGGGCCCCAATCGGACTAGCGGGACCGGGGAGCTGTTTTTT
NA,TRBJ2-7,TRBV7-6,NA,CASSLSESLSYEQYF,TGTGCCAGCAGCTTAAGTGAAAGCCTCTCCTACGAGCAGTACTTC
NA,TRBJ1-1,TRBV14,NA,CASSQLEGRTEAFF,TGTGCCAGCAGCCAGCTGGAGGGAAGAACTGAAGCTTTCTTT
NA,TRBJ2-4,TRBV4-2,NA,CASSQEKQKNIQYF,TGTGCCAGCAGCCAAGAGAAGCAGAAAAACATTCAGTACTTC
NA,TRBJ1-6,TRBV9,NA,CASSVGGLDSPLHF,TGTGCCAGCAGCGTCGGGGGGCTGGATTCACCCCTCCACTTT
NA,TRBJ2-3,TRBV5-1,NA,CASNPRFGPDGDTQYF,TGCGCCAGCAACCCCCGGTTTGGGCCTGATGGAGATACGCAGTATTTT
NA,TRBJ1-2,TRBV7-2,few,CASSLGYYGYTF,TGTGCCAGCAGCTTAGGGTACTATGGCTACACCTTC
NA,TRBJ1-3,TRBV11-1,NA,CASSATVGNTIYF,TGTGCCAGCAGCGCGACAGTCGGAAACACCATATATTTT
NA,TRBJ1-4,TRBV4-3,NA,CASSEKEYSEKLFF,TGCGCCAGCAGCGAAAAAGAATATAGTGAAAAACTGTTTTTT
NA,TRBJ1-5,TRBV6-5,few,CASSSNQPQHF,TGTGCCAGCAGTAGCAATCAGCCCCAGCATTTT
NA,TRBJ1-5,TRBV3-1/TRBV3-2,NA,CASSSLGGRHNQPQHF,TGTGCCAGCAGCTCCTTAGGCGGGCGGCACAATCAGCCCCAGCATTTT
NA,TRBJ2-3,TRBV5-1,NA,CASSSRILTDTQYF,TGCGCCAGCAGCTCTAGGATCCTCACAGATACGCAGTATTTT
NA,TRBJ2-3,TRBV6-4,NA,CASSDRSTDTQYF,TGTGCCAGCAGTGACCGTAGCACAGATACGCAGTATTTT
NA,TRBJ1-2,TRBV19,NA,CASTPERFEGYTF,TGTGCCAGTACCCCAGAGAGGTTTGAAGGCTACACCTTC
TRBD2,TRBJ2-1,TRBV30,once,CAWSYPGLARNNEQFF,TGTGCCTGGAGTTACCCGGGACTAGCGCGAAACAATGAGCAGTTCTTC
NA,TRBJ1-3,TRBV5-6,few,CASSLQVSGNTIYF,TGTGCCAGCAGCTTACAGGTCTCTGGAAACACCATATATTTT
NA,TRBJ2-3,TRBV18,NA,CASSVTAGTDTQYF,TGTGCCAGCTCCGTGACAGCCGGCACAGATACGCAGTATTTT
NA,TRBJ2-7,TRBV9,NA,CASSKNGRGEQYF,TGTGCCAGCAGCAAAAACGGGCGGGGCGAGCAGTACTTC
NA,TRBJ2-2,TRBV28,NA,CASSMGGPNTGELFF,TGTGCCAGCAGCATGGGGGGGCCCAACACCGGGGAGCTGTTTTTT
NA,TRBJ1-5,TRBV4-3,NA,CASSLPYQPQHF,TGCGCCAGCAGCCTCCCCTATCAGCCCCAGCATTTT
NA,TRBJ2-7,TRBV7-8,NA,CASSLGGGGGEQYF,TGTGCCAGCAGCTTAGGGGGAGGAGGAGGCGAGCAGTACTTC
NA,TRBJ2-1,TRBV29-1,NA,CSVERKYNEQFF,TGCAGCGTTGAGCGGAAATACAATGAGCAGTTCTTC
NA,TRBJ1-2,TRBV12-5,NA,CASGLRPGTSTNYGYTF,TGTGCTAGTGGTTTGCGACCCGGGACGTCTACTAACTATGGCTACACCTTC
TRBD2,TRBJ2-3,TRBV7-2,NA,CASSLGPGAGGLKAGYF,TGTGCCAGCAGCCTGGGACCGGGAGCGGGAGGGCTAAAAGCAGGGTATTTT
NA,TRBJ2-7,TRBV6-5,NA,CASSYSARVEQYF,TGTGCCAGCAGTTACTCGGCCAGGGTCGAGCAGTACTTC
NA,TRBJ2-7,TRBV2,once,CASTLEAAHEQYF,TGTGCCAGCACACTGGAGGCGGCCCACGAGCAGTACTTC
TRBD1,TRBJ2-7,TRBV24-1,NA,CATSDPGGQGAYEQYF,TGTGCCACCAGTGACCCGGGGGGACAGGGCGCCTACGAGCAGTACTTC
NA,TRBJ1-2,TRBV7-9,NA,CASSLETYGYTF,TGTGCCAGCAGCTTGGAGACCTATGGCTACACCTTC
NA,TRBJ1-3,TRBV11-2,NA,CASSLGQTTGNTIYF,TGTGCCAGCAGCCTCGGACAGACAACTGGAAACACCATATATTTT
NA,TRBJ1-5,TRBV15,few,CATSIHRSNQPQHF,TGTGCCACCAGCATCCACCGTAGCAATCAGCCCCAGCATTTT
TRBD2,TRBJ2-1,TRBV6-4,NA,CASSDQIAGGYNEQFF,TGTGCCAGCAGTGACCAGATAGCGGGGGGGTACAATGAGCAGTTCTTC
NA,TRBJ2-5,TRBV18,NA,CASSPPGGEAQYF,TGTGCCAGCTCACCCCCCGGGGGCGAGGCCCAGTACTTC
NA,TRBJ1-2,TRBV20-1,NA,CSASLGQSGYTF,TGCAGTGCTAGTTTAGGTCAGAGTGGCTACACCTTC
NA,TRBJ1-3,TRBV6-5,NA,CASSYGTASSGNTIYF,TGTGCCAGCAGTTACGGGACGGCGAGCTCTGGAAACACCATATATTTT